Listed below are T cell receptor beta chains from one sample, sequenced in a study of blood T cell repertoires in COVID-19. Sequencing was performed with immunoSEQ multiplex PCR; in TCRdb, only in-frame clones are kept and a portion is missing. The sample records around 31,000 clones, roughly 90% being singletons. Sequenced input: peripheral blood. The receptors were sampled from a man in his 60s with acute or convalescent COVID-19. CDR3s include the opening cysteine and the closing phenylalanine or tryptophan. A D gene is named only where the DNA matches it firmly. Where a row states a size, it is once, few, many or the class of an expanded clone; other rows omit it.

>TRBV5-4|TRBJ2-1|TRBD2|-
TGTGCCAGCAGCTTGGGACTAGCGGGAGGATCCTACAATGAGCAGTTCTTC
CASSLGLAGGSYNEQFF
>TRBV12-3/TRBV12-4|TRBJ1-2|TRBD1|-
TGTGCCAGCGCAGACAGGGGCACTCATGGCTACACCTTC
CASADRGTHGYTF
>TRBV19|TRBJ1-5|-|-
TGTGCCAGTAGTCAACGCGGGCCAGGGGCGTATCAGCCCCAGCATTTT
CASSQRGPGAYQPQHF
>TRBV5-6|TRBJ1-5|-|-
TGTGCCAGCAGTCTCCGGACGGGAAATCAGCCCCAGCATTTT
CASSLRTGNQPQHF
>TRBV20-1|TRBJ2-1|-|-
TGCAGTGCTAGTGTCGATGAGCAGTTCTTC
CSASVDEQFF
>TRBV10-2|TRBJ1-3|-|-
TGCGCCAGCAGAACAGGGACGGCTGGAAACACCATATATTTT
CASRTGTAGNTIYF
>TRBV2|TRBJ1-2|-|-
TGTGCCAGCAGTGTAGACCCTAGGCGGGGCTACACCTTC
CASSVDPRRGYTF
>TRBV19|TRBJ1-5|TRBD1|-
TGTGCCAGCATGGACAGGGGGAGCGATCAGCCCCAGCATTTT
CASMDRGSDQPQHF
>TRBV7-2|TRBJ1-5|-|medium-sized
TGTGCCAGCAGCTTAGCTCAGGGCTCCCAGCCCCAGCATTTT
CASSLAQGSQPQHF
>TRBV11-2|TRBJ2-3|TRBD2|-
TGTGCCAGCAGCTCCCGACGACTAGCGGGACTCACAGATACGCAGTATTTT
CASSSRRLAGLTDTQYF
>TRBV18|TRBJ1-1|-|-
TGTGCCAGCTCTTCGGGAGGGTTCAGGAACACTGAAGCTTTCTTT
CASSSGGFRNTEAFF
>TRBV11-3|TRBJ2-7|-|-
TGTGCCAGCAGCTTAGAGGTCAGGGTCTCCTACGAGCAGTACTTC
CASSLEVRVSYEQYF
>TRBV7-9|TRBJ2-1|-|-
TGTGCCAGCAGCTTAATGGGGCGGTTCAATGAGCAGTTCTTC
CASSLMGRFNEQFF
>TRBV7-9|TRBJ2-5|-|few
TGTGCCAGCACCTTGAGTCCGAACGGAGAGACCCAGTACTTC
CASTLSPNGETQYF
>TRBV28|TRBJ1-6|-|-
TGTGCCAGCAGTTCCCTCATACAGGGAATCAATTCACCCCTCCACTTT
CASSSLIQGINSPLHF
>TRBV4-3|TRBJ1-1|-|-
TGCGCCAGCAGCCAAGAGGGGGGGGAGGACACTGAAGCTTTCTTT
CASSQEGGEDTEAFF
>TRBV4-2|TRBJ2-3|-|-
TGTGCCAGCAGCGAGGGAACTAGCCCGCATTTT
CASSEGTSPHF
>TRBV19|TRBJ2-3|-|-
TGTGCCAGTAGTATGGGGGCTACTAGCGCAGGGACAGATACGCAGTATTTT
CASSMGATSAGTDTQYF
>TRBV6-4|TRBJ2-7|TRBD2|-
TGTGCCAGCTTACGAGGACGGGAGGAGGCCTACGAGCAGTACTTC
CASLRGREEAYEQYF
>TRBV27|TRBJ1-1|-|few
TGTGCCAGCAGTTTCAGGCTGTCTGGGTCGACTGAAGCTTTCTTT
CASSFRLSGSTEAFF
>TRBV6-6|TRBJ1-1|-|-
TGTGCCAGCAGACCGGGACACATGAACACTGAAGCTTTCTTT
CASRPGHMNTEAFF
>TRBV5-1|TRBJ1-1|TRBD1|-
TGCGCCAGCAGCTTCCAGGGGGGAGTGAACACTGAAGCTTTCTTT
CASSFQGGVNTEAFF
>TRBV5-1|TRBJ2-1|-|-
TGCGCCAGCAGCTTGGACGGCGGAGCCTACAATGAGCAGTTCTTC
CASSLDGGAYNEQFF
>TRBV19|TRBJ1-1|-|-
TGTGCCAGTACCTTACGGGGGGTTGAAGCTTTCTTT
CASTLRGVEAFF
>TRBV19|TRBJ1-1|-|-
TGTGCCAGTAGTTTGGACAGCCGGAACACTGAAGCTTTCTTT
CASSLDSRNTEAFF
>TRBV4-1|TRBJ1-2|-|few
TGCGCCAGCAGCCAAGAAGCGGAGTACTATGGCTACACCTTC
CASSQEAEYYGYTF
>TRBV3-1/TRBV3-2|TRBJ2-7|-|-
TGTGCCAGCAGCCAAGTTATCAGCGGAGCCTACGTGGAGCAGTACTTC
CASSQVISGAYVEQYF
>TRBV27|TRBJ2-1|-|-
TGTGCCAGCAGACAGACAGGTTCCAATGAGCAGTTCTTC
CASRQTGSNEQFF
>TRBV5-4|TRBJ1-2|-|-
TGTGCCAGCAGCTTGGACGGCGACCCCGCTATTCGGAGGACCTTC
CASSLDGDPAIRRTF
>TRBV5-8|TRBJ2-7|TRBD1|few
TGTGCCAGCAGCTTGGGAGATGGGGACAGCTACGAGCAGTACTTC
CASSLGDGDSYEQYF
>TRBV5-1|TRBJ2-3|-|-
TGCGCCAGCAGCTTGGGGCCTAGCACAGATACGCAGTATTTT
CASSLGPSTDTQYF
>TRBV7-2|TRBJ2-1|-|-
TGTGCCAGCAGCTTAGTCTCGGTGTTGAAGTATAATGAGCAGTTCTTC
CASSLVSVLKYNEQFF
>TRBV2|TRBJ1-3|-|-
TGTGCCAGCACGAGCTTGTACTCTGGAAACACCATATATTTT
CASTSLYSGNTIYF
>TRBV6-2/TRBV6-3|TRBJ2-1|TRBD2|once
TGTGCCAGCAGTCTAGCGGGAGGTGGGTACAATGAGCAGTTCTTC
CASSLAGGGYNEQFF
>TRBV7-9|TRBJ2-7|-|-
TGTGCCAGCAGCACTCTCCTCGAGGGAGGGGGATCCTACGAGCAGTACTTC
CASSTLLEGGGSYEQYF